The 21 T cell receptor beta chains reported below all come from one sample, sequenced in a study of T cells in localized non-small cell lung cancer (dated by TCRdb to about 2020). The library was prepared using the immunoSEQ multiplex PCR assay. Entries here come from immuneACCESS through TCRdb and include only in-frame sequences with V and J called. Some clones fail to appear in such tables; in the studies checked, an unresolved V gene covers under half of the shortfall, and the cause of the remainder is unknown. The sample table lists 1,500 to 2,000 clones, around two fifths of them with a count of one. 9.6% of the sample comes from the top ten. Here the sequenced sample was lung tumor tissue, taken before any cancer treatment. These TCRs come from a woman aged 40 to 75 with stage I lung adenocarcinoma.

This clone is termed medium-sized. The chain recombines TRBV9 with TRBJ1-2; a weak D match, TRBD1 (5 bases). CDR1 and CDR2 from the germline V gene are SGDLS and YYNGEE. The CDR3 sequence is 15 residues long. Trimming removed 5 bases from V and 5 bases from J, with 19 bases in between. The CDR3 sequence is CASSEAGTMGYGYTF. The CDR3 DNA sequence: TGTGCCAGCAGTGAGGCAGGGACGATGGGGTATGGCTACACCTTC.

The rearrangement joins TRBV19 to TRBJ1-1; D is perhaps TRBD1 (5 bases). The V end was cut by 7 bases, the J end by 0 bases, with 9 bases between. The V gene's germline CDR1 is LNHDA and CDR2 SQIVND (reference sequence). This CDR3 region has 13 residues. CDR3 bases: TGTGCCAGTAAGGGGCAGCTGAACACTGAAGCTTTCTTT. Translating it yields CASKGQLNTEAFF.

A few counts support this clone. Sequence at one end of the junction differs from germline and may be a read error. The gene calls are TRBV9 and TRBJ2-3, with D maybe TRBD2 (6 bases). Germline CDR1 and CDR2: SGDLS and YYNGEE. The CDR3 spans 15 residues. The CDR3 coding sequence is TGTGTCAGCAGCGTAAACGGGGGAGACACAGATACGCAGTATTTT. The encoded protein is CVSSVNGGDTDTQYF.

V usage is TRBV29-1 and J usage is TRBJ2-2, with TRBD1 as a possible D gene (5 bases). There are 12 residues in the CDR3. V dropped 3 bases and J dropped 7 bases, with 9 bases sitting between them. The V gene's germline CDR1 is SQVTM and CDR2 ANQGSEA. In DNA, the CDR3 is TGCAGCGTTGATCAGGGCCACGGGGAGCTGTTTTTT. Translation gives CSVDQGHGELFF.

Only a few counts were recorded for this clone. This chain connects TRBV9 to TRBJ1-2; 8 bases match TRBD1. Losses at the gene ends were 10 bases for V and 4 bases for J; bases not matched to a gene: 6. The CDR3 contains 12 residues. The germline gives CDR1 SGDLS, CDR2 YYNGEE. The CDR3 reads CAGIDRGYGYTF. CDR3 nucleotide sequence: TGTGCCGGAATAGACAGGGGCTATGGCTACACCTTC.

The chain couples TRBV15 to TRBJ2-3; D is tentatively TRBD1 or TRBD2 (5 bases each). CDR3 size: 17 residues. Between the trimmed V and J ends, which lost 2 bases and 4 bases, there was a span of 19 bases. In germline, CDR1 is LNHNV, CDR2 YYDKDF (reference sequence). The chain's CDR3 is CATSRNTGPWGPDTQYF. Here the CDR3 DNA reads TGTGCCACCAGCAGAAACACGGGACCTTGGGGCCCAGATACGCAGTATTTT.

By share, this clone counts as large. The chain links TRBV11-3 to TRBJ2-2; tentative D call: TRBD2 (6 bases). The CDR3 loop spans 14 amino acids. Germline lookup yields CDR1 SGHNT and CDR2 YENEEA. Trimming stripped 4 bases from V and 7 bases from J, with 13 bases between. The CDR3 coding sequence is TGTGCCAGCAGCTCCGATTGGGGGGTCGGGGAGCTGTTTTTT. Translating it yields CASSSDWGVGELFF.

This clone was counted a few times. The rearrangement uses TRBV7-5 and TRBJ1-2. TRBV7-5 is tagged as a pseudogene. The CDR3 is made up of 15 amino acids. Here the CDR3 DNA reads TGTGCCAGCAGCCCGGGCAAAGTGCCTAACTATGGCTACACCTTC. It is translated as CASSPGKVPNYGYTF.

This clone appeared a few times. This chain connects TRBV30 to TRBJ2-5; 11 nucleotides agree with TRBD2. CDR1 is GTSNPN, CDR2 SVGIG, per germline (reference sequence). The length of the CDR3 is 15 residues. The J segment lost 5 bases and the V segment lost 2 bases, leaving 7 bases of the junction unmatched. In DNA form, the CDR3 reads TGTGCCTGGAGTCCGACTAGCGGGGTAGCGGAGACCCAGTACTTC. This translates into CAWSPTSGVAETQYF.

The chain carries TRBV14 and TRBJ2-1, with 8 positions matching TRBD2. CDR1 is SGHDN and CDR2 is FVKESK in the germline V gene. This CDR3 contains 14 residues. Unmatched junction bases numbered 5, after V lost 4 bases and J lost 6 bases. CDR3 sequence reads: CASSPLGLANEQFF. CDR3 nucleotides: TGTGCCAGCAGCCCCCTAGGACTAGCCAATGAGCAGTTCTTC. The full variable domain, completed using reference TRBV14 and TRBJ2-1, is EAGVTQFPSHSVIEKGQTVTLRCDPISGHDNLYWYRRVMGKEIKFLLHFVKESKQDESGMPNNRFLAERTGGTYSTLKVQPAELEDSGVYFCASSPLGLANEQFFGPGTRLTVL.

This clone was observed a handful of times. The chain recombines TRBV9 with TRBJ2-3; no firm D call. CDR1 and CDR2 from the germline V gene are SGDLS and YYNGEE. CDR3 length equals 15 residues. Trimming pared 4 bases from V and 3 bases from J, leaving 15 bases between. CDR3 DNA: TGTGCCAGCAGCCCAACGGGTTACCCTACAGATACGCAGTATTTT. Protein product: CASSPTGYPTDTQYF.

J is TRBJ2-5 and V is TRBV30, with D unclear. Germline CDR1 reads GTSNPN; CDR2 reads SVGIG (reference sequence). V gave up 3 bases and J gave up 7 bases, with 12 bases separating them. The CDR3 totals 12 residues. CDR3 sequence: CAWRWGPGTQYF. CDR3 sequence (DNA): TGTGCCTGGAGGTGGGGTCCGGGGACCCAGTACTTC.

Written as DNA, the CDR3 is TGCGCCAGCAGCTTGCCCGAGGGGCCTAATGAAAAACTGTTTTTT. It codes for CASSLPEGPNEKLFF. The chain carries TRBV5-1 and TRBJ1-4, with D possibly matching TRBD1 (5 bases). The V end lost 1 base, the J end lost 3 bases, and 10 bases lay between the germline ends. The CDR3 loop spans 15 amino acids. Germline lookup yields CDR1 SGHRS and CDR2 YFSETQ.

V and J are TRBV19 and TRBJ2-5; D not resolved. The CDR3 totals 13 residues. The germline CDR1 and CDR2 sequences are LNHDA and SQIVND (reference sequence). V was pared by 6 bases and J by 2 bases, with 10 bases between. Here the CDR3 DNA reads TGTGCCAGTAGGGGATGGCTGCAAGAGACCCAGTACTTC. It translates to CASRGWLQETQYF.

This clone is judged medium-sized. The chain employs TRBV11-3 and TRBJ1-4, with 8 nucleotides matching TRBD1. Germline CDR1 is SGHNT and CDR2 is YENEEA. CDR3 length: 14 amino acids. Unmatched junction bases numbered 6, after V lost 4 bases and J lost 8 bases. The CDR3 is CASSSTGVGEKLFF. As DNA, the CDR3 is TGTGCCAGCAGCTCGACAGGGGTAGGAGAAAAACTGTTTTTT.

The gene calls are TRBV10-2 and TRBJ2-1, with D maybe TRBD2 (7 bases). V gave up 2 bases and J gave up 7 bases, with 18 bases separating them. Germline V gene lookup returns CDR1 WSHSY and CDR2 SAAADI. This CDR3 contains 16 residues. The CDR3 is CASSEDGGASGNEQFF. As DNA, the CDR3 is TGCGCCAGCAGTGAGGATGGGGGGGCTTCGGGTAATGAGCAGTTCTTC.

There are a few counts of this clone. V and J are TRBV6-8 and TRBJ1-2; possible D gene TRBD1, 6 bases. The CDR3 spans 14 residues. Trimming took off 6 bases at V and 3 bases at J, with 14 bases between the two ends. Per germline, CDR1 MNHGY and CDR2 SAAAGT. CDR3 amino acids: CASRPRQADYGYTF. CDR3 DNA: TGTGCCAGCAGACCGAGACAGGCGGACTATGGCTACACCTTC.

V is TRBV18 and J is TRBJ1-5; D is ambiguous. V was trimmed by 6 bases and J by 4 bases, leaving 7 bases between them. This CDR3 has 12 residues. Germline V gene sequence: CDR1 KGHSH, CDR2 LQKENI. The CDR3 loop is CASSRENQPQHF. The CDR3 nucleotides read TGTGCCAGCTCTAGGGAGAATCAGCCCCAGCATTTT.

This clone has just a few counts. The genes are TRBV11-3 and TRBJ1-4, with D unresolved. CDR1 is SGHNT and CDR2 is YENEEA in the germline V gene. The germline V and J ends were trimmed by 6 bases and 3 bases, with 14 bases remaining between them. This CDR3 has 15 residues. The CDR3 coding sequence is TGTGCCAGCAGTCCCGGCGGGAGACCTAATGAAAAACTGTTTTTT. Translating gives CASSPGGRPNEKLFF.

The chain combines TRBV28 with TRBJ2-1; TRBD1 is a possible D gene (8 bases). CDR1 MDHEN and CDR2 SYDVKM come from the germline V gene. The CDR3 length is 15 residues. Trimming shortened V by 5 bases and J by 10 bases, and 21 bases separated the two germline ends. The CDR3 DNA is TGTGCCAGCAGTACGGGGACAGGCCGGGGGGAGGAGCAGTTCTTC. This translates into CASSTGTGRGEEQFF.

This clone has just a few counts. V is TRBV19 and J is TRBJ1-1, with TRBD1 matching 7 bases. After removal of 1 base from V and 4 bases from J, the junction contained 3 bases not matched to a gene. Germline V gene lookup returns CDR1 LNHDA and CDR2 SQIVND (reference sequence). The CDR3 contains 14 residues. The CDR3 bases are TGTGCCAGTAGTATAGCGGGGACAGCCACTGAAGCTTTCTTT. It specifies CASSIAGTATEAFF.